This T cell receptor beta chain was retrieved from a study of sequential checkpoint blockade in melanoma. On the study more broadly: Arm A got nivolumab then ipilimumab; arm B the reverse, 1:1.

Libraries were prepared by immunoSEQ multiplex PCR; TCRdb keeps only in-frame clonotypes and omits some of them. The table records under 8,500 clones, around three quarters of them present only once. Germline V gene lookup returns CDR1 MNHEY and CDR2 SMNVEV (reference sequence). This CDR3 contains 12 residues. V lost 6 bases to trimming and J lost 6 bases, with 12 bases between them. Noted treatment: randomized to nivolumab then ipilimumab (arm A) or the reverse (arm B). DNA-damaging chemotherapy had not been given to any patient beforehand. Sorted cells were live CD3+CD8+, lacking CD19 and CD56, from PBMCs.

The V and J genes are TRBV27 and TRBJ2-7; maybe TRBD1 (6 bases). The clonotype originates from a human donor with melanoma. The specimen comprised CD8+ T cells sorted from blood (inferred from file names), sampled from a patient given nivolumab and ipilimumab in sequence. CDR3 nucleotide sequence: TGTGCCAGCAGAATACAGGGTGGCGAGCAGTACTTC. Amino acids: CASRIQGGEQYF.